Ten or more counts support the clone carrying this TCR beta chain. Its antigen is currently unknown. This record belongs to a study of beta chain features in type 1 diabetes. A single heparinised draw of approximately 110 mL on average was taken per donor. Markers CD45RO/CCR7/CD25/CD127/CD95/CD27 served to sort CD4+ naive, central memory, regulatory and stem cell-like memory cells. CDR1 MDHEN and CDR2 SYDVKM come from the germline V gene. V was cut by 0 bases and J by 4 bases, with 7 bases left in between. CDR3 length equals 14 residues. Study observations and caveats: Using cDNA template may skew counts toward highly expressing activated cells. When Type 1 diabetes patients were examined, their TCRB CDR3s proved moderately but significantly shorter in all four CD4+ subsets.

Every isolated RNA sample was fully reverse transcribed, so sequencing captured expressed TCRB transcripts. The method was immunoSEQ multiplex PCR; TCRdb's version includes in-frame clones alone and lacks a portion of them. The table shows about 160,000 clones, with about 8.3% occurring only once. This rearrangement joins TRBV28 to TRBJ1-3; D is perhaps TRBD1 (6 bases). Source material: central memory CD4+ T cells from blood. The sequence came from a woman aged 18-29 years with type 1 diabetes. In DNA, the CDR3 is TGTGCCAGCAGTTTATGGACAGGAGGAAACACCATATATTTT. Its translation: CASSLWTGGNTIYF.